This T cell receptor beta chain appears in the sequencing data of a study of T cell responses to AZD1222 COVID-19 vaccine (dated by TCRdb to the early 2020s). For context, the study as a whole: A total of 233 trial participants underwent TCR sequencing, of whom roughly 210 received two doses of AZD1222 and around 25 received two doses of the MenACWY control vaccine. Trial participants were enrolled by age into subgroups of 18-55, 56-69 and 70-plus years, and approximately 150, 30 and 60 TCR-sequenced participants, respectively, were included in these subgroups. The paper as a whole reports these results and caveats: Conclusions about previously exposed vaccinees were limited because only a handful of AZD1222 recipients were SARS-CoV-2 seropositive at baseline. Nearly half of unique spike-specific TCRs reportedly recognized epitopes outside regions mutated in the B.1.351 and B.1.1.7 variants. Because no samples from the day 14 peak response were available, repertoires could be characterized only after the peak T cell response. The whole spike protein was spanned by vaccine-associated CD4 TCRs, and dominant responses were seen in regions 160-218 and 743-854. In the small 56-69-year group, the increase in depth fell short of significance, most likely because of low power. After two AZD1222 doses, spike-specific TCR breadth and depth were significantly higher than at day 0 and than in MenACWY recipients. Participants were mostly white British and included more females than males, and it was suggested by the authors that clonal diversity may have been underestimated.

The germline V gene (reference sequence) yields SGHNT for CDR1 and YYREEE for CDR2. Trimming at the junction amounts to 2 bases on V and 0 bases on J, and the germline ends lie 9 bases apart. The CDR3 goes from the cysteine to the phenylalanine over 14 residues. Just CDR3 DNA is preserved here, 42 bases in frame from base 1. The CDR3 regions of human TCRbeta chains were subjected to immunosequencing. In the authors' own workflow: TCRs in the repertoires were matched against a reference library of SARS-CoV-2-specific TCRs that had been generated with the MIRA antigen-specificity platform. Breadth was defined as the fraction of unique TCRs that were SARS-CoV-2-associated. Depth was defined as the fraction of total T cells that were SARS-CoV-2-associated. Using the MIRA data, every spike-specific TCR was mapped to the spike region that the TCR reacted to and assigned to either a CD4 or a CD8 class. Log10-transformed breadth and depth values were compared by one-way ANOVA with Sidak's multiple comparisons tests. TCRdb re-hosts the immuneACCESS table, in-frame sequences only. Its copies lack some clones; in the studies checked, an unresolved V gene accounts for under half of them, and the cause for the rest is not known. V and J calls and clone size come straight from that table; D and trimming were deduced from the DNA. This sample has around 130,000 clones in its table, and around 90% of those were observed once. About 7.5% of the sample is in the top ten clones.

The time point label, as the study defines it: about 28 days (+/-7) after the second vaccine dose. The sample's treatment or condition label, decoded: meningococcal conjugate vaccine given as trial control. The vaccinee samples were drawn from two UK trials, COV001 and COV002, one of which was a single-blind randomized controlled phase 2/3 trial testing AZD1222 (ChAdOx1 nCoV-19) in healthy adults. For TCRbeta chain sequencing, PBMC samples were collected from trial participants at day 0 and at day 28 after the second dose. A note on this clone: The antigen it binds to is not known. Base-call qualities are not available, and no considerably larger clone is one nucleotide away.

The sequences come from peripheral blood, collected 28 days after the second dose of the MenACWY control vaccine. The chain is assembled from TRBV5-4 and TRBJ2-7, with no reliable assignment of the D segment. The TCR originated in an adult who received the MenACWY meningococcal vaccine as a control. Read as DNA, the sequence is TGTGCCAGCAGCTTAGGGCTGAGCTCCTACGAGCAGTACTTC. The translation is CASSLGLSSYEQYF.